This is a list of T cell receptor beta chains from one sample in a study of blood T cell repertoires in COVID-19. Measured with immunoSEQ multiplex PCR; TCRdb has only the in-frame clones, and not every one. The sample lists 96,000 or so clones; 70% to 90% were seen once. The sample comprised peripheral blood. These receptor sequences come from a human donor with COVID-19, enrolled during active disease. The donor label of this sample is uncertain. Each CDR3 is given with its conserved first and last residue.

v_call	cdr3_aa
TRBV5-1	CASSLAGSGSQPQHF
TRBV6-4	CASSPSGQGNYGYTF
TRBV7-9	CASSFRTGGLDEQYF
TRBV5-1	CASSLTTGGNQPQHF
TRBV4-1	CASSQTRLSRGHRVDTQYF
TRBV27	CASSFTYGLGGNEQFF
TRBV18	CASSPMGDSTNYGYTF
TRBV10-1	CASSDAGPTPWNTIYF
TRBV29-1	CSVDLTGREAFF
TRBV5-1	CASSLASGNNYGYTF
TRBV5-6	CASSSRVRAYEQYF
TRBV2	CASSEALGQGDYGYTF
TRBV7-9	CASSWSGTVTYEQYF
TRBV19	CASRLQTGDNEKLFF
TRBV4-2	CASSPDINNEKLFF
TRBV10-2	CASRPGTSGGEAYNEQFF
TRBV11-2	CASSPYPVTEAFF
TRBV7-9	CASSTRTEGNTIYF
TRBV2	CASSDSPRVSGNTIYF
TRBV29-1	CSVGGASISYEQYF
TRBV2	CASTDGLAGPETQYF
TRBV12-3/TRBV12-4	CASGLAATDTQYF
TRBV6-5	CASSYRTSRNIQYF
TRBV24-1	CATSDRQGQETQYF
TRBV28	CASSQTDFNQPQHF
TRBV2	CASSARTGGRTEAFF
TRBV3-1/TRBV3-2	CASSQGQGTGQPQHF
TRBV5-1	CASSRTGVVGANVLTF
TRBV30	CAWSVQGNQPQHF
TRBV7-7	CASSTQPGDEQFF
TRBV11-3	CASSLGRDGEQYF
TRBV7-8	CASSSRPGIPNTGELFF
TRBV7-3	CASSPLQSSGANVLTF
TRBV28	CASSSLRRQGVSYNEQFF
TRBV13	CASTSGVTGNTIYF
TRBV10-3	CAISESISGGPRAQYF
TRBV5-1	CASVLSGPPLGDEQYF
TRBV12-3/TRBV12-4	CASSFIGTGGYTF
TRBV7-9	CASSPKNGEPQHF
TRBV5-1	CASSLAPDREHGYTF
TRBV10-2	CASSESTELNYGYTF
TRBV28	CASSLTPQGSVIEAFF
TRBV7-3	CASSPPGQTEAFF
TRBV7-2	CASSVDSSGNQPQHF